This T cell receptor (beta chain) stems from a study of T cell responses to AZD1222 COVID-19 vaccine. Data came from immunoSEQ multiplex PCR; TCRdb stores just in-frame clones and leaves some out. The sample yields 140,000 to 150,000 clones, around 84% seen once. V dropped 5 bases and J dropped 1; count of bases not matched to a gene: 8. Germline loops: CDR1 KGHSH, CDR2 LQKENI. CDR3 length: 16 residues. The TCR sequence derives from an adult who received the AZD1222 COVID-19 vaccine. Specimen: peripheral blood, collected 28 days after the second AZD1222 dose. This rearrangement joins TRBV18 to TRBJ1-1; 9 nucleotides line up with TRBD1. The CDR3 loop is CASSGTGSWRNTEAFF. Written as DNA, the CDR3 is TGTGCCAGCTCAGGGACAGGGAGTTGGAGGAACACTGAAGCTTTCTTT.